This TCR beta chain was captured in a study of blood T cell dynamics during melanoma immunotherapy. Germline V CDR1 and CDR2: KGHSH, LQKENI. This CDR3 region has 15 residues. The junction had 11 bases not matched to a gene; V was cut back by 4 bases and J by 10 bases. Regarding time point: pre-treatment baseline. TCRdb's table, derived via immunoSEQ multiplex PCR, lists solely in-frame clones and lacks some. The sample includes about 15,000 clones, more than 70% seen only once; the top ten take approximately 4.3%. The sample consisted of blood, taken from a patient treated with checkpoint blockade. The clonotype originates from a human donor with melanoma. This sequence joins TRBV18 and TRBJ2-2; 8 bases map to TRBD2. In DNA, the CDR3 is TGTGCCAGCTCACTATCCGGGACTAGGCCCTCGGAGCTGTTTTTT. As protein: CASSLSGTRPSELFF.